What follows are 21 T cell receptor beta chains derived from one specimen sequenced in a study of blood T cell repertoires in COVID-19. TCRdb keeps only in-frame clones here, not all; method: immunoSEQ multiplex PCR. The sample comprises about 75,000 clones, about four fifths of which are singletons, and around 5.8% rests with the top ten. Material for sequencing was peripheral blood. These receptors came from a woman over 75 with active or convalescent COVID-19.

The rearrangement joins TRBV19 to TRBJ1-5, with D tentatively TRBD1 (5 bases). The CDR3 extends over 15 amino acids. V lost 9 bases and J 0 bases, leaving 15 bases between the germline ends. Germline V gives CDR1 LNHDA, CDR2 SQIVND (reference sequence). The CDR3 reads CASSSSGFSNQPQHF. The CDR3 DNA reads as TGTGCCAGCTCTTCCTCAGGGTTTAGCAATCAGCCCCAGCATTTT.

The chain joins TRBV18 to TRBJ1-4; no firm D call. Per the germline V gene, CDR1 is KGHSH and CDR2 is LQKENI. The CDR3 totals 13 residues. Trimming removed 4 bases at V and 8 bases at J, with 11 bases between. The CDR3: CASSQDLGEKLFF. DNA for the CDR3: TGTGCCAGCTCACAGGACTTGGGGGAAAAACTGTTTTTT. The variable domain in full, completed from reference TRBV18 and TRBJ1-4, reads NAGVMQNPRHLVRRRGQEARLRCSPMKGHSHVYWYRQLPEEGLKFMVYLQKENIIDESGMPKERFSAEFPKEGPSILRIQQVVRGDSAAYFCASSQDLGEKLFFGSGTQLSVL.

This clone turned up a few times. The chain uses TRBV6-5 and TRBJ2-1; 8 positions match TRBD1. CDR3 length: 11 amino acids. Germline CDR1 is MNHEY and CDR2 is SVGAGI. V lost 7 bases, J lost 14 bases, and 7 bases stayed unmatched. CDR3 bases: TGTGCCAGCATTTGGGTGGGACAGGAGTTCTTC. Protein product: CASIWVGQEFF.

The CDR3 reads CSATTGGNYGYTF. CDR3 in DNA: TGCAGCGCTACGACAGGGGGCAACTATGGCTACACCTTC. The chain recombines TRBV29-1 with TRBJ1-2, with 10 bases aligning to TRBD1. The trim removed 7 bases at V and 2 bases at J, leaving 4 bases unmatched. The CDR3 spans 13 residues. Per germline, CDR1 SQVTM and CDR2 ANQGSEA. Filled out from reference TRBV29-1 and TRBJ1-2, the complete variable domain reads SAVISQKPSRDICQRGTSLTIQCQVDSQVTMMFWYRQQPGQSLTLIATANQGSEATYESGFVIDKFPISRPNLTFSTLTVSNMSPEDSSIYLCSATTGGNYGYTFGSGTRLTVV.

The chain is built from TRBV4-3 and TRBJ1-2; tentative D call: TRBD1 (6 bases). This CDR3 comprises 18 residues. The V end was cut by 0 bases, the J end by 2 bases, with 19 bases between. Germline-derived CDR1 and CDR2 are LGHNA and YSLEER. This CDR3 reads CASSQDFDRSLLNYGYTF. For the CDR3, the DNA is TGCGCCAGCAGCCAAGATTTTGACAGGTCCTTACTAAACTATGGCTACACCTTC.

The chain has TRBV5-4 and TRBJ2-4, with TRBD2 as a possible D gene (7 bases). Germline loops: CDR1 SGHNT, CDR2 YYREEE (reference sequence). There are 16 residues in the CDR3. V lost 4 bases, J lost 2 bases, and 16 bases lay in between. The CDR3 reads CASSPRGGLSKNIQYF. For the CDR3, the DNA is TGTGCCAGCAGCCCTAGGGGGGGCTTATCCAAAAACATTCAGTACTTC. The variable domain in full, with the rest retrieved from reference TRBV5-4 and TRBJ2-4, is ETGVTQSPTHLIKTRGQQVTLRCSSQSGHNTVSWYQQALGQGPQFIFQYYREEENGRGNFPPRFSGLQFPNYSSELNVNALELDDSALYLCASSPRGGLSKNIQYFGAGTRLSVL.

This chain connects TRBV18 to TRBJ2-5; tentative D call: TRBD2 (5 bases). V was pared by 3 bases and J by 2 bases, with 10 bases between. Per the germline V gene, CDR1 is KGHSH and CDR2 is LQKENI. The CDR3 is 14 amino acids. The CDR3 sequence: CASSPTGIQETQYF. The CDR3 DNA follows: TGTGCCAGCTCACCGACGGGAATACAAGAGACCCAGTACTTC.

The V gene is TRBV28, the J gene TRBJ1-5; 10 nucleotides align to TRBD1. The CDR3 contains 14 residues. The germline V gene has CDR1 MDHEN and CDR2 SYDVKM. V was clipped by 6 bases and J by 11 bases; unmatched bases: 10. As DNA, the CDR3 is TGTGCCAGCAGCCAGACAGGGGGCCGCAGGTCCCAGCATTTT. As protein: CASSQTGGRRSQHF.

The count of this clone is one. One end of the junction is discordant with germline, which a read error may explain. V gene TRBV28 combines with J gene TRBJ1-4, with TRBD1 identical over 10 bases. The CDR3 contains 17 residues. Germline V lookup: CDR1 MDHEN, CDR2 SYDVKM. CDR3 coding DNA: TGTGCCAGCAGTGTATGGGACAGGGGTGTTACTAATGAAAAACTGTTTTTT. Encoded protein: CASSVWDRGVTNEKLFF.

The J gene is TRBJ2-3, the V gene TRBV6-2 or TRBV6-3, with D tentatively TRBD2 (7 bases). V was cut by 0 bases and J by 5 bases, with 15 bases left in between. Germline V gene lookup returns CDR1 MNHEY and CDR2 SVGEGT. The CDR3 has 16 amino acids. CDR3 in DNA: TGTGCCAGCAGTTACTCTGTGGGGGGGCCAGGAGATACGCAGTATTTT. Translating it yields CASSYSVGGPGDTQYF.

CDR3 nucleotide sequence: TGTGCCAGCAGAAATACCCTCTCAGGATCACCCCTCCACTTT. As protein: CASRNTLSGSPLHF. The rearrangement uses TRBV2 and TRBJ1-6; no clear D gene. CDR1 is SNHLY and CDR2 is FYNNEI in the germline V gene. Trimming pared 6 bases from V and 10 bases from J, leaving 16 bases between. CDR3 length: 14 amino acids.

This chain connects TRBV5-5 to TRBJ1-1, with D unresolved. V dropped 3 bases and J dropped 1 base, with 10 bases sitting between them. CDR1 is SGHKS, CDR2 YYEKEE, per germline (reference sequence). The CDR3 consists of 14 residues. For the CDR3, the DNA is TGTGCCAGCAGCTACCGGGTCCAGAACACTGAAGCTTTCTTT. This sequence encodes CASSYRVQNTEAFF.

The chain carries TRBV7-2 and TRBJ2-3; possible D gene TRBD1, 6 bases. V lost 4 bases to trimming and J lost 5 bases, with 13 bases between them. The CDR3 consists of 14 residues. In germline, CDR1 is SGHTA, CDR2 FQGNSA. CDR3 loop: CASSSQGLGDTQYF. Written as DNA, the CDR3 is TGTGCCAGCAGCTCGCAGGGGCTCGGAGATACGCAGTATTTT.

This clone occurred once. The chain recombines TRBV29-1 with TRBJ1-5, with D perhaps matching TRBD1 (6 bases). In germline, CDR1 is SQVTM, CDR2 ANQGSEA. The CDR3 is 14 amino acids. Trimming removed 4 bases from V and 1 base from J, with 11 bases in between. The CDR3 nucleotides read TGCAGCGTTGCAGGGGATGCGAGCAATCAGCCCCAGCATTTT. It translates to CSVAGDASNQPQHF.

On this clone itself: A read error may account for a junction end that differs from germline. The rearrangement uses TRBV12-5 and TRBJ2-6; D perhaps matches TRBD2 (5 bases). The CDR3 totals 13 residues. Germline values: CDR1 LGHNT, CDR2 FRNRAP. The CDR3 is CASGLDGVNVLTF. The DNA for the CDR3 is TGTGCTAGTGGTTTGGACGGGGTCAACGTCCTGACTTTC.

The chain joins TRBV4-1 to TRBJ1-1; tentatively, D is TRBD1 (5 bases). V was cut by 3 bases and J by 0 bases, with 20 bases left in between. CDR1 is MGHRA, CDR2 YSYEKL, per germline. The CDR3 length is 18 residues. For the CDR3, the DNA is TGCGCCAGCAGCCAGGAACTCAGGGATTGGGTCATGAACACTGAAGCTTTCTTT. It codes for CASSQELRDWVMNTEAFF.

This clone turned up a few times. The chain recombines TRBV7-2 with TRBJ2-7; weak D call: TRBD2 (5 bases). The germline gives CDR1 SGHTA, CDR2 FQGNSA. The length of the CDR3 is 12 residues. Deletions cut 1 base from V and 9 bases from J, with 10 bases between. As DNA, the CDR3 is TGTGCCAGCAGCTTAGAGGGTGGAGGGCAGTACTTC. This codes for CASSLEGGGQYF. Together with reference TRBV7-2 and TRBJ2-7, the CDR3 gives the full variable domain: GAGVSQSPSNKVTEKGKDVELRCDPISGHTALYWYRQSLGQGLEFLIYFQGNSAPDKSGLPSDRFSAERTGGSVSTLTIQRTQQEDSAVYLCASSLEGGGQYFGPGTRLTVT.

The chain is built from TRBV19 and TRBJ1-4, with a possible D match to TRBD1 (6 bases). CDR1 is LNHDA, CDR2 SQIVND, per germline (reference sequence). V was trimmed by 5 bases and J by 8 bases, leaving 15 bases between them. This CDR3 is built from 14 residues. The CDR3 spells CASSSGDGREKLFF. The DNA for the CDR3 is TGTGCCAGTAGTTCAGGGGACGGCCGCGAAAAACTGTTTTTT.

J is TRBJ2-3 and V is TRBV3-1 (or the pseudogene TRBV3-2); D may be TRBD2 (5 bases). The CDR3 has 13 residues. V lost 3 bases, J lost 6 bases, and 10 bases lay in between. Looked up from germline, CDR1 is LGHDT and CDR2 is YNNKEL (reference sequence). The CDR3: CASSQPGGDTQYF. The CDR3 bases are TGTGCCAGCAGCCAGCCAGGCGGGGATACGCAGTATTTT.

The rearrangement joins TRBV14 to TRBJ1-1; D uncertain. The ends were cut back, 1 base at V and 12 bases at J, with 12 bases in the middle. CDR1 and CDR2 (germline): SGHDN, FVKESK. The CDR3 sequence is 12 residues long. The CDR3 region has the DNA TGTGCCAGCAGCCAAGTTACGAGAAAACCTTTCTTT. It is translated as CASSQVTRKPFF.

The sample holds many counts of this clone. V and J are TRBV3-1 (or the pseudogene TRBV3-2) and TRBJ1-4; TRBD1 is a possible D gene (5 bases). Per germline, CDR1 LGHDT and CDR2 YNNKEL (reference sequence). V lost 2 bases to trimming and J lost 6 bases, with 13 bases between them. CDR3 size: 15 residues. The CDR3 region has the DNA TGTGCCAGCAGCCAAACCGGGGGGGTTTATGAAAAACTGTTTTTT. Encoded protein: CASSQTGGVYEKLFF.